What follows is one T cell receptor (beta chain) and its context. Method: immunoSEQ multiplex PCR; TCRdb's copy keeps in-frame clones and lacks some. The sample lists over 130,000 clones; about 87% were seen once. The sample is drawn from a study of blood T cell repertoires in COVID-19. The length of the CDR3 is 13 residues. The V end lost 2 bases, the J end lost 7 bases, and 11 bases lay between the germline ends. The rearrangement links TRBV12-3 or TRBV12-4 to TRBJ1-2; D not resolved. The source material was PBMCs or T cells enriched from blood (not recorded which). The clonotype originates from a man aged 50 or older in a cohort exposed to, infected with or recovered from COVID-19 (not recorded which). CDR3 sequence reads: CASSLYPEGGYTF. Here the CDR3 DNA reads TGTGCCAGCAGTTTATATCCCGAGGGTGGCTACACCTTC.